What follows are 30 T cell receptor beta chains derived from one specimen sequenced in a study of naive and memory T cell subsets. Study conclusions and caveats: A few larger clonotypes appeared in naive repertoires, especially CD8, possibly memory cells re-expressing CD45RA.

These TCRs are of unknown antigen specificity. The beta constant-region primer was an equimolar mix of two oligonucleotides covering TRBC1 and TRBC2. Ligated cDNA was amplified by four rounds of PCR with nested alpha and beta constant-region primers and SP2. MiXCR was run by TCRdb on the UMI-ligation and nested PCR reads, yielding one entry per CDR3 protein. Here the sample spans 150,000 or so distinct CDR3 sequences, over 20% being singletons. Input material: naive CD4+ T cells from blood. These receptor sequences come from a human donor in good health.

This clonotype was seen more than once but under ten times. CDR3 nucleotide sequence: TGTGCCAGCAGCTTAGGGGGACTAGCGGGAAGCTATGAGCAGTTCTTC. This translates into CASSLGGLAGSYEQFF. The genes are TRBV7-8 and TRBJ2-1; 13 bases agree with TRBD2. Germline assignment: CDR1 SGHVS and CDR2 FQNEAQ. CDR3 size: 16 residues. J gave up 8 bases and V 1 base, and 5 bases lay outside the gene matches.

J is TRBJ2-4 and V is TRBV4-1; D not resolved. From germline, CDR1 is MGHRA and CDR2 YSYEKL. Trimming removed 4 bases at V and 3 bases at J, with 16 bases between. CDR3 length: 16 residues. The CDR3: CASSRTDSMDKNIQYF. DNA of the CDR3: TGCGCCAGCAGCCGAACGGATAGCATGGACAAAAACATTCAGTACTTC.

The chain employs TRBV20-1 and TRBJ2-2; 9 positions match TRBD1. This CDR3 spans 17 amino acids. Germline lookup yields CDR1 DFQATT and CDR2 SNEGSKA (reference sequence). V trimming: 2 bases; J trimming: 3 bases; junction bases outside the gene matches: 10. The CDR3 region has the DNA TGCAGTGCTAGACACGGGGGACAGGGCAAGGACACCGGGGAGCTGTTTTTT. Amino acid sequence: CSARHGGQGKDTGELFF.

This clonotype was counted between two and nine times. The chain recombines TRBV6-5 with TRBJ2-5; TRBD2 matches 9 bases. Trimming took 2 bases from V and 5 from J; bases not matched to a gene: 6. The CDR3 has 15 amino acids. Germline-derived CDR1 and CDR2 are MNHEY and SVGAGI. The CDR3 nucleotides are TGTGCCAGCAGTTACAGAATAGCGGGGGCGGAGACCCAGTACTTC. This encodes CASSYRIAGAETQYF.

The V and J genes are TRBV6-6 and TRBJ1-2, with D unclear. The V end lost 9 bases, the J end lost 2 bases, and 13 bases lay between the germline ends. CDR1 and CDR2 from the germline V gene are MNHNY and SVGAGI (reference sequence). This CDR3 spans 13 amino acids. The CDR3 sequence: CASRFGSNYGYTF. The CDR3 coding sequence is TGTGCCAGTAGATTTGGGAGCAACTATGGCTACACCTTC.

This clonotype was observed many times. The chain recombines TRBV20-1 with TRBJ2-3, with 13 bases aligning to TRBD2. CDR3 length equals 16 residues. Germline CDR1 and CDR2: DFQATT and SNEGSKA (reference sequence). Trimming cost V 5 bases and J 5 bases; bases outside gene matches: 10. The CDR3 DNA follows: TGCAGTGCTCTTCGACTAGCGGGAGGAGGTGGAGATACGCAGTATTTT. Its translation: CSALRLAGGGGDTQYF.

This clonotype came up many times. The gene calls are TRBV29-1 and TRBJ2-7, with 11 bases identical to TRBD2. The germline gives CDR1 SQVTM, CDR2 ANQGSEA. CDR3 length: 14 residues. The V gene end was trimmed by 6 bases and the J gene end by 5 bases; junction bases not matched to a gene: 9. The CDR3 DNA reads as TGCAGCGTCCGACTAGCGGGATCTCAACACGAGCAGTACTTC. It yields the protein CSVRLAGSQHEQYF.

The chain joins TRBV11-2 to TRBJ1-2; D possibly corresponds to TRBD1 (5 bases). The V end was cut by 5 bases, the J end by 3 bases, with 13 bases between. Germline V CDR1 and CDR2: SGHAT, FQNNGV. This CDR3 contains 14 residues. The CDR3 coding sequence is TGTGCCAGCAGCACGACCGGGGGGGACTATGGCTACACCTTC. It is translated as CASSTTGGDYGYTF.

The chain uses TRBV20-1 and TRBJ2-7, with D possibly being TRBD1 or TRBD2 (5 bases each). Germline CDR1 DFQATT, CDR2 SNEGSKA (reference sequence). Trimming stripped 7 bases from V and 2 bases from J, with 12 bases between. This CDR3 spans 12 amino acids. CDR3 region: CSGTGRTYEQYF. The CDR3 DNA follows: TGCAGTGGAACGGGACGCACCTACGAGCAGTACTTC.

CDR3 region: CASRRFRDSYEQYF. CDR3 DNA: TGTGCCAGCAGAAGATTCAGGGACTCCTACGAGCAGTACTTC. V gene TRBV28 combines with J gene TRBJ2-7; D is possibly TRBD1 (5 bases). Trimming removed 6 bases from V and 0 bases from J, with 12 bases in between. Germline values: CDR1 MDHEN, CDR2 SYDVKM. This CDR3 is built from 14 residues.

This rearrangement joins TRBV2 to TRBJ2-2; D is possibly TRBD1 (6 bases). Germline CDR1 and CDR2: SNHLY and FYNNEI. V lost 7 bases and J lost 0, with 12 bases in between. The CDR3 runs to 15 residues. In DNA form, the CDR3 reads TGTGCCAGCACCAAAAGGACAGCGAACACCGGGGAGCTGTTTTTT. Protein: CASTKRTANTGELFF.

The V gene is TRBV5-5, the J gene TRBJ2-2; weak D call: TRBD1 (5 bases). Germline V gene data show CDR1 as SGHKS and CDR2 as YYEKEE (reference sequence). The V end lost 4 bases, the J end lost 0 bases, and 16 bases lay between the germline ends. The CDR3 is 17 residues long. This CDR3 is CASSLKGLGSNTGELFF. DNA for the CDR3: TGTGCCAGCAGCCTTAAGGGGCTAGGCTCGAACACCGGGGAGCTGTTTTTT.

The table lists this clonotype with a few counts. The CDR3 protein is CSVDREGGYEQYF. CDR3 DNA sequence: TGCAGCGTCGACAGGGAAGGGGGATACGAGCAGTACTTC. The J gene is TRBJ2-7, the V gene TRBV29-1, with 7 bases identical to TRBD1. The CDR3 totals 13 residues. The germline CDR1 and CDR2 sequences are SQVTM and ANQGSEA. Trimming took 6 bases from V and 4 from J; bases not matched to a gene: 9.

This clonotype was found a few times. The gene calls are TRBV12-3 or TRBV12-4 and TRBJ2-1; a possible D gene is TRBD2 (6 bases). This CDR3 is built from 11 residues. Trimming pared 5 bases from V and 13 bases from J, leaving 12 bases between. DNA of the CDR3: TGTGCCAGCAGTCTCCGGGAGTCACAGTTCTTC. The encoded protein is CASSLRESQFF.

This clonotype has only a few counts. The chain links TRBV28 to TRBJ1-1; D is uncertain. The V and J ends lost 5 bases and 5 bases respectively, with 18 bases between them. CDR1 MDHEN and CDR2 SYDVKM come from the germline V gene. The CDR3 covers 15 residues. CDR3 bases: TGTGCCAGCAGTCCCCGGGCGCTACAAGGGACTGAAGCTTTCTTT. Its translation is CASSPRALQGTEAFF.

The chain uses TRBV6-5 and TRBJ2-7; D could derive from TRBD1 or TRBD2 (5 bases each). CDR1 is MNHEY, CDR2 SVGAGI, per germline. The CDR3 has 15 residues. V was shortened by 9 bases and J by 2 bases, with 20 bases between the two germline ends. CDR3 protein: CASTRSGTVTYEQYF. In nucleotides, the CDR3 is TGTGCCAGTACTAGATCCGGGACGGTCACCTACGAGCAGTACTTC.

This rearrangement joins TRBV5-1 to TRBJ2-3; possible D gene TRBD1, 6 bases. Germline values: CDR1 SGHRS, CDR2 YFSETQ. CDR3 length: 14 residues. Trimming shortened V by 7 bases and J by 1 base, and 13 bases separated the two germline ends. The CDR3 DNA is TGCGCCAGCGGCCGGGACACGGGCACAGATACGCAGTATTTT. Protein: CASGRDTGTDTQYF.

In its sample, this clonotype was seen a few times. The gene calls are TRBV13 and TRBJ2-1; D is perhaps TRBD2 (5 bases). Germline lookup yields CDR1 PRHDT and CDR2 FYEKMQ (reference sequence). The V end lost 2 bases, the J end lost 5 bases, and 13 bases lay between the germline ends. This CDR3 is 15 amino acids long. The CDR3 loop is CASSLLILADNEQFF. The CDR3, as DNA: TGTGCCAGCAGCTTACTCATCCTAGCCGACAATGAGCAGTTCTTC.

This clonotype was seen ten or more times. The chain uses TRBV9 and TRBJ2-1; D unresolved. Per the germline V gene, CDR1 is SGDLS and CDR2 is YYNGEE. This CDR3 is 14 amino acids long. Trimming cost V 0 bases and J 10 bases, with 14 bases left between them. The CDR3 reads CASSVGRGAREQFF. The CDR3 region has the DNA TGTGCCAGCAGCGTAGGAAGAGGAGCACGGGAGCAGTTCTTC.

This chain connects TRBV12-3 or TRBV12-4 to TRBJ2-7, with TRBD2 matching over 7 bases. With 2 bases clipped from V and 1 base from J, the junction kept 5 bases outside the gene matches. The CDR3 runs to 15 residues. This CDR3 is CASSLREVTSYEQYF. The CDR3 region has the DNA TGTGCCAGCAGTTTACGGGAGGTCACTTCCTACGAGCAGTACTTC.

The chain joins TRBV25-1 to TRBJ1-1; perhaps TRBD1 as D (6 bases). This CDR3 region has 12 residues. Trimming cost V 11 bases and J 1 base, with 11 bases left between them. Germline-derived CDR1 and CDR2 are MGHDK and SYGVNS. In DNA form, the CDR3 reads TGTGCCTCACAGGGAACGAACACTGAAGCTTTCTTT. As protein: CASQGTNTEAFF.

This chain joins TRBV12-3 or TRBV12-4 and TRBJ1-2, with no clear D. CDR3 length: 11 amino acids. The germline V and J ends were trimmed by 5 bases and 10 bases, with 11 bases remaining between them. In DNA form, the CDR3 reads TGTGCCAGCAGTACAACAGCGATCTACACCTTC. It is translated as CASSTTAIYTF.

This clonotype was seen only a few times. The rearrangement uses TRBV6-1 and TRBJ2-3; D ambiguous. CDR1 and CDR2 (germline): MNHNS, SASEGT. The V gene lost 5 bases and the J gene lost 1 base, with 13 bases spanning the gap. The CDR3 has 15 amino acids. CDR3 nucleotide sequence: TGTGCCAGCAGTCCCCTAAGCGCACGCACAGATACGCAGTATTTT. It codes for CASSPLSARTDTQYF.

The chain joins TRBV20-1 to TRBJ2-3; D may be TRBD1 (5 bases). This CDR3 comprises 17 residues. The germline V gene has CDR1 DFQATT and CDR2 SNEGSKA (reference sequence). The ends were cut back, 3 bases at V and 3 bases at J, with 22 bases in the middle. The CDR3 DNA reads TGCAGTGCTAGTGGGGCAGGATGGACCCTACGAACAGATACGCAGTATTTT. The encoded protein is CSASGAGWTLRTDTQYF.

J is TRBJ2-1 and V is TRBV7-2; D remains unclear. The CDR3 loop spans 15 amino acids. Trimming removed 1 base from V and 4 bases from J, with 11 bases in between. Germline V gene lookup returns CDR1 SGHTA and CDR2 FQGNSA. CDR3 region: CASSLGQIGYNEQFF. The CDR3 nucleotides read TGTGCCAGCAGCTTAGGTCAGATTGGGTACAATGAGCAGTTCTTC.

This chain's CDR3 is CATSDPAGTYEQYF. The CDR3 DNA is TGTGCCACCAGTGATCCCGCCGGAACGTACGAGCAGTACTTC. The rearrangement uses TRBV24-1 and TRBJ2-7; D is uncertain. Germline V CDR1 and CDR2: KGHDR, SFDVKD. The V end lost 3 bases, the J end lost 4 bases, and 12 bases lay between the germline ends. The CDR3 runs 14 residues.

This clonotype was seen more than once but under ten times. The chain links TRBV3-1 to TRBJ2-7; D possibly uses TRBD1 or TRBD2 (7 bases each). V dropped 1 base and J dropped 4 bases, with 14 bases sitting between them. The germline CDR1 and CDR2 sequences are LGHDT and YNNKEL (reference sequence). The CDR3 contains 15 residues. This CDR3 reads CASSQAPGGGYEQYF. In DNA, the CDR3 is TGTGCCAGCAGCCAAGCCCCAGGGGGAGGGTACGAGCAGTACTTC.

The chain recombines TRBV25-1 with TRBJ2-1; D possibly corresponds to TRBD1 (6 bases). V was pared by 2 bases and J by 3 bases, with 14 bases between. Germline values: CDR1 MGHDK, CDR2 SYGVNS. CDR3 length: 16 amino acids. CDR3 amino acids: CASSEEGRGFYNEQFF. The CDR3 DNA sequence: TGTGCCAGCAGTGAAGAGGGCAGGGGATTCTACAATGAGCAGTTCTTC.

The rearrangement links TRBV19 to TRBJ2-3; D gene unclear. Per the germline V gene, CDR1 is LNHDA and CDR2 is SQIVND (reference sequence). There are 14 residues in the CDR3. The ends were cut back, 6 bases at V and 0 bases at J, with 10 bases in the middle. The CDR3 DNA follows: TGTGCCAGTAGGTTCCGGTCTAGCACAGATACGCAGTATTTT. Its translation is CASRFRSSTDTQYF.

The chain combines TRBV20-1 with TRBJ2-4; unclear D gene. Trimming left V 1 base short and J 4 bases short, with 11 bases between. Looked up from germline, CDR1 is DFQATT and CDR2 is SNEGSKA (reference sequence). The CDR3 is 14 residues long. CDR3 in amino acids: CSARGVGPKNIQYF. CDR3 DNA: TGCAGTGCTAGAGGGGTGGGCCCAAAAAACATTCAGTACTTC.